These 5 T cell receptor beta chains were all obtained from the same sample, sequenced in a study of vaccination effects on CD4 cells after COVID-19. Clones were sequenced by immunoSEQ multiplex PCR, and TCRdb holds only the in-frame ones, with some missing. The table shows tens of thousands of clones, with roughly 80% occurring only once. Antigen-specific CD4+ T cells expanded by the ViraFEST assay with viral peptide pools were then sequenced. Once cultured for nine to ten days, the cells underwent separation to obtain CD4+ T cells. BNT162b2 vaccine or mRNA-1273 vaccine was given to participants in two doses. Their antigens remain unidentified. Sequencing used CD4+ T cells from PBMCs cultured with HCoV-229E spike peptides, obtained after COVID-19 vaccination. The receptors come from a human donor who received a COVID-19 vaccine.

CDR3 nucleotide sequence: TGTGCCAGTAGTATTACAGGGATGGGCACAGATACGCAGTATTTT. It specifies CASSITGMGTDTQYF. The rearrangement joins TRBV19 to TRBJ2-3; the D gene is possibly TRBD1 (6 bases). Trimming took off 3 bases at V and 1 base at J, with 11 bases between the two ends. Per the germline V gene, CDR1 is LNHDA and CDR2 is SQIVND (reference sequence). CDR3 size: 15 residues. The complete variable domain, with remaining parts taken from reference TRBV19 and TRBJ2-3, reads DGGITQSPKYLFRKEGQNVTLSCEQNLNHDAMYWYRQDPGQGLRLIYYSQIVNDFQKGDIAEGYSVSREKKESFPLTVTSAQKNPTAFYLCASSITGMGTDTQYFGPGTRLTVL.

The chain uses TRBV10-3 and TRBJ2-3, with 8 bases fitting TRBD2. With V trimmed by 10 bases and J by 1 base, 4 bases remained unmatched. This CDR3 is built from 13 residues. Germline CDR1 ENHRY, CDR2 SYGVKD. The CDR3 coding sequence is TGTGCCACCATTAGCGGGGGCACAGATACGCAGTATTTT. Protein: CATISGGTDTQYF.

The chain combines TRBV3-1 (or the pseudogene TRBV3-2) with TRBJ1-2, with D unresolved. The CDR3 consists of 12 residues. Trimming cost V 0 bases and J 8 bases, with 7 bases left between them. In germline, CDR1 is LGHDT, CDR2 YNNKEL (reference sequence). The CDR3 spells CASSQDKYGYTF. In nucleotides, the CDR3 is TGTGCCAGCAGCCAAGATAAGTACGGCTACACCTTC.

The CDR3 loop is CASSIGGAPQETQYF. The DNA of the CDR3 is TGTGCCAGTAGTATAGGCGGGGCCCCTCAAGAGACCCAGTACTTC. The chain couples TRBV19 to TRBJ2-5; D possibly corresponds to TRBD2 (6 bases). Germline CDR1 and CDR2: LNHDA and SQIVND (reference sequence). This CDR3 is 15 amino acids long. Trimming pared 1 base from V and 2 bases from J, leaving 11 bases between.

This chain links TRBV18 with TRBJ2-2, with 9 bases matching TRBD1. J was trimmed by 4 bases and V by 3 bases; bases with no gene match: 6. This CDR3 is built from 16 residues. The germline CDR1 and CDR2 sequences are KGHSH and LQKENI. The CDR3 sequence: CASSPQRQGGTGELFF. CDR3 DNA: TGTGCCAGCTCACCGCAGCGACAGGGGGGCACCGGGGAGCTGTTTTTT.